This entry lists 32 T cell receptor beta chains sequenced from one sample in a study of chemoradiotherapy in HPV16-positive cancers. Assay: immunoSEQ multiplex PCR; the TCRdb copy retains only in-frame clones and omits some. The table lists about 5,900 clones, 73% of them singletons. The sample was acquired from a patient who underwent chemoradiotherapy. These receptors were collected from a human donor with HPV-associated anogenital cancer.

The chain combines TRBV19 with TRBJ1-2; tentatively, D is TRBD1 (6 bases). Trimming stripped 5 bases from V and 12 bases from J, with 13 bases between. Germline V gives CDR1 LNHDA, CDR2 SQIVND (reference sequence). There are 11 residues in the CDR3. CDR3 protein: CASSGGTWHTF. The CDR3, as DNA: TGTGCCAGTAGTGGCGGGACATGGCACACCTTC. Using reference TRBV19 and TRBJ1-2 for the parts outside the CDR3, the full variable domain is DGGITQSPKYLFRKEGQNVTLSCEQNLNHDAMYWYRQDPGQGLRLIYYSQIVNDFQKGDIAEGYSVSREKKESFPLTVTSAQKNPTAFYLCASSGGTWHTFGSGTRLTVV.

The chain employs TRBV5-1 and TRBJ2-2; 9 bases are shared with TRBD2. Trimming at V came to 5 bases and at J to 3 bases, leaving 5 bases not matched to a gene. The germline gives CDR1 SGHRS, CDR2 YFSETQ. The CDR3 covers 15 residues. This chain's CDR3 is CASRESSGDTGELFF. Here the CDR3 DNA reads TGCGCCAGCAGGGAGTCTAGCGGGGACACCGGGGAGCTGTTTTTT.

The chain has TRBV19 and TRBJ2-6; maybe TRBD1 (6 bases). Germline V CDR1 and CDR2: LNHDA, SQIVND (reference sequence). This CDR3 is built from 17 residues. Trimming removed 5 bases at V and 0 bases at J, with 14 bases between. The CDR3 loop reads CASSYDRSFSGANVLTF. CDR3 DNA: TGTGCCAGTAGTTATGACAGGTCCTTCTCTGGGGCCAACGTCCTGACTTTC.

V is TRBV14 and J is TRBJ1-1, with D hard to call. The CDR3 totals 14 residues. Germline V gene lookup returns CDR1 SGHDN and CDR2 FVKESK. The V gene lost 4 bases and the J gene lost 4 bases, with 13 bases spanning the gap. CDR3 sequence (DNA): TGTGCCAGCAGCCGCCTAGGGAGGTCCACTGAAGCTTTCTTT. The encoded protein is CASSRLGRSTEAFF.

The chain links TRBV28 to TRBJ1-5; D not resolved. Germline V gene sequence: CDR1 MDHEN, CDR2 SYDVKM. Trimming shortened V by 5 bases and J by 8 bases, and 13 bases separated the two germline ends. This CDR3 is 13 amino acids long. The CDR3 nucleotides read TGTGCCAGCAGTACCCCAGGAGTTAAGCCCCAGCATTTT. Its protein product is CASSTPGVKPQHF.

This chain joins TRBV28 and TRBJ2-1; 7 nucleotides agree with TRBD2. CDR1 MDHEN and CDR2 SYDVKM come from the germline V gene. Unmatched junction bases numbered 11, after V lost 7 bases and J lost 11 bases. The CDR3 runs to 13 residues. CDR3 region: CASTPSGWKKQFF. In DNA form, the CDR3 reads TGTGCCAGCACCCCTAGCGGATGGAAAAAGCAGTTCTTC. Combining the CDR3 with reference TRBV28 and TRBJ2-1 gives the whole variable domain DVKVTQSSRYLVKRTGEKVFLECVQDMDHENMFWYRQDPGLGLRLIYFSYDVKMKEKGDIPEGYSVSREKKERFSLILESASTNQTSMYLCASTPSGWKKQFFGPGTRLTVL.

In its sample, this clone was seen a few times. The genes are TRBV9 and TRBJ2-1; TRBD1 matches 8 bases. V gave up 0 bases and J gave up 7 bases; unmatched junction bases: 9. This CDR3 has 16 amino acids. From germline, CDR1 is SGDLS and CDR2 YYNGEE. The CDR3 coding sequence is TGTGCCAGCAGCGTAGGTGCAGGGGGCGGCCAAAATGAGCAGTTCTTC. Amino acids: CASSVGAGGGQNEQFF.

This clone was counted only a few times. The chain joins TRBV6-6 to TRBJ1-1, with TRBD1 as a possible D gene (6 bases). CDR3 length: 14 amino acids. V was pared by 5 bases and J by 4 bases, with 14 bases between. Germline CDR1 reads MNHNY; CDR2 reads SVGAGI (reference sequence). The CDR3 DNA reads TGTGCCAGCAGTCCGGGACACGACGGCACTGAAGCTTTCTTT. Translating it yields CASSPGHDGTEAFF.

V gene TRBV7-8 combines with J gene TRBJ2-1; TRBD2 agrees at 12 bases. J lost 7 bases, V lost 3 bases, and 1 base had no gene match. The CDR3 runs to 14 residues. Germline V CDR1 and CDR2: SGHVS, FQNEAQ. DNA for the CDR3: TGTGCCAGCAGCTTGACTAGCGGGGGTAATGAGCAGTTCTTC. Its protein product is CASSLTSGGNEQFF.

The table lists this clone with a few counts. The chain's CDR3 is CASSPQGSNQPQHF. Here the CDR3 DNA reads TGTGCCAGCAGCCCACAGGGGTCCAATCAGCCCCAGCATTTT. The chain is built from TRBV7-2 and TRBJ1-5; the match to TRBD1 covers 7 bases. Germline V CDR1 and CDR2: SGHTA, FQGNSA. The V gene end was trimmed by 5 bases and the J gene end by 3 bases; junction bases not matched to a gene: 4. This CDR3 comprises 14 residues.

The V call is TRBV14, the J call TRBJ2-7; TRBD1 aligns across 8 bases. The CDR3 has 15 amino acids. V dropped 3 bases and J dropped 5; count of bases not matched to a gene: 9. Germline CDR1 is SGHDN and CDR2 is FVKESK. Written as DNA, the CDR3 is TGTGCCAGCAGCCACTTTCTGGGACAGGCCCACGAGCAGTACTTC. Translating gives CASSHFLGQAHEQYF.

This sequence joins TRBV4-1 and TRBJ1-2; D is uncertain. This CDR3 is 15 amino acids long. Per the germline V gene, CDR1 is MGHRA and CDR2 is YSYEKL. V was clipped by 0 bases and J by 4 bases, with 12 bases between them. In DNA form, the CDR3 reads TGCGCCAGCAGCCAAGATCGAACAGTCGGCTATGGCTACACCTTC. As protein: CASSQDRTVGYGYTF.

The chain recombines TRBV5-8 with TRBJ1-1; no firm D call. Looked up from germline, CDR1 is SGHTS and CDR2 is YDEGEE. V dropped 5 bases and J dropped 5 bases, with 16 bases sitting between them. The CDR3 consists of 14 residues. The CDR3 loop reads CASRPRVDGTEAFF. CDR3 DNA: TGTGCCAGCAGACCGAGGGTGGATGGGACTGAAGCTTTCTTT.

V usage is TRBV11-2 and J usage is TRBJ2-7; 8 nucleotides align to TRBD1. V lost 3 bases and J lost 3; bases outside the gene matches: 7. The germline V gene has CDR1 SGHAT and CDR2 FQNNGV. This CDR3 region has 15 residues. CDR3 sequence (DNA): TGTGCCAGCAGCTTTAAACAGGGGGACTTCTACGAGCAGTACTTC. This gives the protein CASSFKQGDFYEQYF.

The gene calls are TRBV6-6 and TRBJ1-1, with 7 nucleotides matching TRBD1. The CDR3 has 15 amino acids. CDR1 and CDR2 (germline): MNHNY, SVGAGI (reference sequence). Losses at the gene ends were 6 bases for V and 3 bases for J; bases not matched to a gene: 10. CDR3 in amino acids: CASSQGGFGDTEAFF. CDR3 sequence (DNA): TGTGCCAGCAGCCAAGGGGGCTTCGGGGACACTGAAGCTTTCTTT.

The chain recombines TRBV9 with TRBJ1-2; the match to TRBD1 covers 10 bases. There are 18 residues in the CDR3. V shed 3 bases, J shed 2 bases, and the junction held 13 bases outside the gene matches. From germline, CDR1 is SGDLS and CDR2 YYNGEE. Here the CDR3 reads CASSAPPVGTGENYGYTF. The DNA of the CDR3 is TGTGCCAGCAGCGCACCCCCCGTTGGGACAGGGGAGAACTATGGCTACACCTTC. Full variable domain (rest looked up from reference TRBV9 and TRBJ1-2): DSGVTQTPKHLITATGQRVTLRCSPRSGDLSVYWYQQSLDQGLQFLIQYYNGEERAKGNILERFSAQQFPDLHSELNLSSLELGDSALYFCASSAPPVGTGENYGYTFGSGTRLTVV.

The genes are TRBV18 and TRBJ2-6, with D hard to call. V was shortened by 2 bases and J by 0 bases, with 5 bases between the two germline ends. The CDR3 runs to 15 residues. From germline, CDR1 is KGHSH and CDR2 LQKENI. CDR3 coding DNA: TGTGCCAGCTCACCAGGCCGCTCTGGGGCCAACGTCCTGACTTTC. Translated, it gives CASSPGRSGANVLTF.

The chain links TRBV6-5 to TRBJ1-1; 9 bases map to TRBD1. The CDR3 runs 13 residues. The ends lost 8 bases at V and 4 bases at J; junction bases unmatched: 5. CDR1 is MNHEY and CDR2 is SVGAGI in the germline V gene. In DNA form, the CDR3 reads TGTGCCAGCGTCAAACAGGGGGCCACTGAAGCTTTCTTT. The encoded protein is CASVKQGATEAFF.

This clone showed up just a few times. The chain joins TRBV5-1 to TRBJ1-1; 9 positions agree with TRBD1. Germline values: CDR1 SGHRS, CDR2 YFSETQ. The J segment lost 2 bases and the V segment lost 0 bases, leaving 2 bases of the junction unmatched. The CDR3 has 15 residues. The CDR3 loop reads CASSLGDRANTEAFF. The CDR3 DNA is TGCGCCAGCAGCTTGGGGGACAGGGCAAACACTGAAGCTTTCTTT.

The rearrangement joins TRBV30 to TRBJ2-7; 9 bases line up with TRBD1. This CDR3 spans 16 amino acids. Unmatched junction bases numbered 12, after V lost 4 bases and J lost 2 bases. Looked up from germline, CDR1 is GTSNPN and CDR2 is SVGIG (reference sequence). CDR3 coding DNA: TGTGCCTGGAATCGCCCAAGGGGACAGGGAACCTACGAGCAGTACTTC. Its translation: CAWNRPRGQGTYEQYF.

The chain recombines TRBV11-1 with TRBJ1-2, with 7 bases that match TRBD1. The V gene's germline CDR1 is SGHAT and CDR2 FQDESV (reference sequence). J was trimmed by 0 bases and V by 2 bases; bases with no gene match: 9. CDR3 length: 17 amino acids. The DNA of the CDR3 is TGTGCCAGCAGCTTATTAGAGGGGGCCGCTTCTAACTATGGCTACACCTTC. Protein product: CASSLLEGAASNYGYTF.

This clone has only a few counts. The CDR3 bases are TGTGCCAGCAGTGACAGGGGGAACACCGGGGAGCTGTTTTTT. Protein sequence: CASSDRGNTGELFF. J is TRBJ2-2 and V is TRBV6-4; D perhaps matches TRBD1 (5 bases). This CDR3 is built from 14 residues. Trimming removed 2 bases from V and 1 base from J, with 5 bases in between. Germline V gives CDR1 MRHNA, CDR2 SNTAGT.

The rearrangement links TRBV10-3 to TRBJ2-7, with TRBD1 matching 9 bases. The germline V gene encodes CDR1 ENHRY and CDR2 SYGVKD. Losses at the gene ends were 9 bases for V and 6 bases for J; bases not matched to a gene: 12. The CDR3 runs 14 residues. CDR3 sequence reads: CAMKPGQGESEQYF. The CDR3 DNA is TGTGCCATGAAACCGGGACAGGGTGAAAGCGAGCAGTACTTC.

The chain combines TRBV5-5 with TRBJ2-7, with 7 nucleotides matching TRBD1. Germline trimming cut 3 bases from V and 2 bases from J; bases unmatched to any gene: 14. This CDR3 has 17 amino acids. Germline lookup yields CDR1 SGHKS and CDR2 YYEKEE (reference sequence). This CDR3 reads CASSSTITGAKAYEQYF. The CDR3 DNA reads TGTGCCAGCAGCTCTACGATTACAGGGGCCAAGGCCTACGAGCAGTACTTC.

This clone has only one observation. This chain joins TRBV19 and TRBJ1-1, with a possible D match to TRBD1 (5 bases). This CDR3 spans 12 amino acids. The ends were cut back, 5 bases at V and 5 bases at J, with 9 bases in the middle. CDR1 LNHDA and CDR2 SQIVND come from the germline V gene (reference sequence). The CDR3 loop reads CASSHKGTEAFF. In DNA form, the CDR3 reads TGTGCCAGTAGTCATAAGGGGACTGAAGCTTTCTTT.

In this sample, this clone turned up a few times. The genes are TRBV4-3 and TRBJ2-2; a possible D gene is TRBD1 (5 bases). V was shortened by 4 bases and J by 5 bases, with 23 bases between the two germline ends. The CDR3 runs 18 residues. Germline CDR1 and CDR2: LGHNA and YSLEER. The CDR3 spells CASSPSRASKGMTGELFF. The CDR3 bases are TGCGCCAGCAGCCCAAGTCGGGCCAGCAAGGGGATGACCGGGGAGCTGTTTTTT.

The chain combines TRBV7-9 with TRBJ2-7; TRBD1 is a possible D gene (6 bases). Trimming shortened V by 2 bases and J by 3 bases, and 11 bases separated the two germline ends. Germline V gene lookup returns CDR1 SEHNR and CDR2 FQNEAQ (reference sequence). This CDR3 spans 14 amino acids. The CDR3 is CASSLQQDSYEQYF. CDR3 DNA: TGTGCCAGCAGCTTACAACAGGACAGCTACGAGCAGTACTTC.

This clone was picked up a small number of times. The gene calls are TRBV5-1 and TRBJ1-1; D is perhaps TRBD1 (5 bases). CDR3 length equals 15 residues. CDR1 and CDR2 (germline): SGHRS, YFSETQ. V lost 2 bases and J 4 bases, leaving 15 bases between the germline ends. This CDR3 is CASSLGQIGGTEAFF. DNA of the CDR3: TGCGCCAGCAGCTTAGGCCAAATCGGGGGCACTGAAGCTTTCTTT.

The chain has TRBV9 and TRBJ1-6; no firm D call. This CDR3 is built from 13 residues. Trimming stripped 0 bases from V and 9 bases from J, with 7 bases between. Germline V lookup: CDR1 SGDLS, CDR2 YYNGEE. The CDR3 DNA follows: TGTGCCAGCAGCGTAGAGGGCAGTTCACCCCTCCACTTT. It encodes CASSVEGSSPLHF.

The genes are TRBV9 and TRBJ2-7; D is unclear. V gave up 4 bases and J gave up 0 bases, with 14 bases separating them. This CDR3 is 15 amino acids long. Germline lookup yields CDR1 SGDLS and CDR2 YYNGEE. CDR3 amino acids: CASSLAGPLSYEQYF. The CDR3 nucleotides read TGTGCCAGCAGCCTGGCAGGACCCCTCTCCTACGAGCAGTACTTC. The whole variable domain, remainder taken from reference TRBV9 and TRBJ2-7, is DSGVTQTPKHLITATGQRVTLRCSPRSGDLSVYWYQQSLDQGLQFLIQYYNGEERAKGNILERFSAQQFPDLHSELNLSSLELGDSALYFCASSLAGPLSYEQYFGPGTRLTVT.

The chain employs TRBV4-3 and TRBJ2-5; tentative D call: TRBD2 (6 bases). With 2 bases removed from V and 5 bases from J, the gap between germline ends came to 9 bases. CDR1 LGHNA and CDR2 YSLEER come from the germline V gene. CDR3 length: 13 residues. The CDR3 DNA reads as TGCGCCAGCAGCCAACGCGGGGCGGAGACCCAGTACTTC. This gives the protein CASSQRGAETQYF.

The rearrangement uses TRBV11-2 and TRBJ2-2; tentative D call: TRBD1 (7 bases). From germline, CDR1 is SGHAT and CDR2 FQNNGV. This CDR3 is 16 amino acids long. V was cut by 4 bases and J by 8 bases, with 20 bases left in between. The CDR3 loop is CASSSLRRGRTGELFF. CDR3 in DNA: TGTGCCAGCAGCTCCCTCAGGAGGGGGCGGACTGGGGAGCTGTTTTTT. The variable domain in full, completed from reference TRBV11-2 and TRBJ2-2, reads EAGVAQSPRYKIIEKRQSVAFWCNPISGHATLYWYQQILGQGPKLLIQFQNNGVVDDSQLPKDRFSAERLKGVDSTLKIQPAKLEDSAVYLCASSSLRRGRTGELFFGEGSRLTVL.